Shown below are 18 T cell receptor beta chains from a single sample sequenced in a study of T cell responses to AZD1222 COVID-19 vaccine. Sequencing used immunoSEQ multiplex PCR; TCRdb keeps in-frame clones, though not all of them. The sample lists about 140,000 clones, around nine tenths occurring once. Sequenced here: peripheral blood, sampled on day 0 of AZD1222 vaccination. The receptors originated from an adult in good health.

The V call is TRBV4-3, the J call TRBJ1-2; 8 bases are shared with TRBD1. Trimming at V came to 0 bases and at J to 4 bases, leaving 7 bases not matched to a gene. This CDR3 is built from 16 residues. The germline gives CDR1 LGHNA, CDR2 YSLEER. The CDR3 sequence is CASSQDLADRVYGYTF. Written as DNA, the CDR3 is TGCGCCAGCAGCCAAGATCTGGCGGACAGGGTCTATGGCTACACCTTC.

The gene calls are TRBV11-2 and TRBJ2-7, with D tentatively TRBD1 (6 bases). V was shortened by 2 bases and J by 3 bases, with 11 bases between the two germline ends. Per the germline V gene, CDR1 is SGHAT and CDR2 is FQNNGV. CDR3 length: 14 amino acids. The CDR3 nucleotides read TGTGCCAGCAGCTTAAGGGGGTATGGCTACGAGCAGTACTTC. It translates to CASSLRGYGYEQYF.

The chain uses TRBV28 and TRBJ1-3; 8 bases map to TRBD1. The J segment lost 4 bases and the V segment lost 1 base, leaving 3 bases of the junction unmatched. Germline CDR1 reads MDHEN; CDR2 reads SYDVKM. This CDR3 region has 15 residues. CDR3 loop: CASSLFGDRGNTIYF. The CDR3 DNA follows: TGTGCCAGCAGTTTATTCGGGGACAGGGGAAACACCATATATTTT.

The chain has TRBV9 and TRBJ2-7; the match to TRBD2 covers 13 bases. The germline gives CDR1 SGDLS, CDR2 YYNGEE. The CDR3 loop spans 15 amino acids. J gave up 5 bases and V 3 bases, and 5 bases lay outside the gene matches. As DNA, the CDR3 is TGTGCCAGCAGCGCCTCCGGGACTAGCGGGAACGAGCAGTACTTC. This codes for CASSASGTSGNEQYF. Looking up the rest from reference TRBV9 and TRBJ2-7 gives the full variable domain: DSGVTQTPKHLITATGQRVTLRCSPRSGDLSVYWYQQSLDQGLQFLIQYYNGEERAKGNILERFSAQQFPDLHSELNLSSLELGDSALYFCASSASGTSGNEQYFGPGTRLTVT.

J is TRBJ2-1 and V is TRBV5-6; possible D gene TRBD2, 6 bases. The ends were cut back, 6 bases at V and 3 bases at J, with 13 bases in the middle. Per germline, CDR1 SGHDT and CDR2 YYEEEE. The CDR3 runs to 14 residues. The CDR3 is CASTNWGVYNEQFF. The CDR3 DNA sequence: TGTGCCAGCACAAATTGGGGGGTCTACAATGAGCAGTTCTTC. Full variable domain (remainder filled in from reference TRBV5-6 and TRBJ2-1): DAGVTQSPTHLIKTRGQQVTLRCSPKSGHDTVSWYQQALGQGPQFIFQYYEEEERQRGNFPDRFSGHQFPNYSSELNVNALLLGDSALYLCASTNWGVYNEQFFGPGTRLTVL.

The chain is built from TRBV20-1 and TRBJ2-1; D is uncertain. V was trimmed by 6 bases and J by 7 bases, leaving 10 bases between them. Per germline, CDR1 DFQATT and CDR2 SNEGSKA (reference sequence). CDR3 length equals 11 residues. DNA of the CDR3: TGCAGTGCGCTGGCAAGAAATGAGCAGTTCTTC. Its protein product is CSALARNEQFF.

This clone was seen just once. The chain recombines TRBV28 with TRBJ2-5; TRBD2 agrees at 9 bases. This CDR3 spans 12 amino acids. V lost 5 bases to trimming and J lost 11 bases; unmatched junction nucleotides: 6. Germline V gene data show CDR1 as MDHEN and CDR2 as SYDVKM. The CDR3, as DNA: TGTGCCAGCAGTGGGACTAGCATCTCGCAGTACTTC. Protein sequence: CASSGTSISQYF.

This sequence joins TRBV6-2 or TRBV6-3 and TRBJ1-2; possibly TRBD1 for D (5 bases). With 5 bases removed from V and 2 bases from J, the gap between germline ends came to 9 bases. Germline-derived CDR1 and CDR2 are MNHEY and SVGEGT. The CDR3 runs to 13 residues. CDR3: CASSAGPNYGYTF. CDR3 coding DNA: TGTGCCAGCAGTGCAGGGCCCAACTATGGCTACACCTTC.

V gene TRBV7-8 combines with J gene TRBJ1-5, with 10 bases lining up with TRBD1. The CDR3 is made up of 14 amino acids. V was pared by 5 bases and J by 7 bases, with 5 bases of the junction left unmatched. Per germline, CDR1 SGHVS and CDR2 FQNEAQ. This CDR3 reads CASSRGQGGQPQHF. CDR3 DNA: TGTGCCAGCAGCCGCGGACAGGGGGGGCAGCCCCAGCATTTT.

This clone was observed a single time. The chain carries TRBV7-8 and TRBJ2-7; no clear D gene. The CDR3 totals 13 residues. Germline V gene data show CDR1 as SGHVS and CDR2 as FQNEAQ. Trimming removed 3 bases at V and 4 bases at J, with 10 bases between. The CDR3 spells CASSLWYRYEQYF. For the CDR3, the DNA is TGTGCCAGCAGCTTGTGGTATAGATACGAGCAGTACTTC.

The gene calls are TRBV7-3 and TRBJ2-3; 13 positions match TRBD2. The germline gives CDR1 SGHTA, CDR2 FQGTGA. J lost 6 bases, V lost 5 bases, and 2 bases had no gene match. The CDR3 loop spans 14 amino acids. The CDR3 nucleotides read TGTGCCAGCAGCCGGACTAGCGGGAGTGATACGCAGTATTTT. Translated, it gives CASSRTSGSDTQYF.

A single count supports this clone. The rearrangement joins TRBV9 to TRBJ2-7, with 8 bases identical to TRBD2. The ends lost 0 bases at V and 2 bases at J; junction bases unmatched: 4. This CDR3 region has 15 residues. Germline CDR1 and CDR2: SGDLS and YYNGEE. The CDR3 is CASSVGSGATYEQYF. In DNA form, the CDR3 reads TGTGCCAGCAGCGTAGGTAGCGGGGCAACCTACGAGCAGTACTTC.

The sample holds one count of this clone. The DNA of the CDR3 is TGTGCCAGCAGCCCACGCCCGGAGACCTATAATTCACCCCTCCACTTT. Protein: CASSPRPETYNSPLHF. The rearrangement uses TRBV6-4 and TRBJ1-6; D gene uncertain. The CDR3 runs 16 residues. Germline V gives CDR1 MRHNA, CDR2 SNTAGT. The V gene lost 6 bases and the J gene lost 2 bases, with 14 bases spanning the gap.

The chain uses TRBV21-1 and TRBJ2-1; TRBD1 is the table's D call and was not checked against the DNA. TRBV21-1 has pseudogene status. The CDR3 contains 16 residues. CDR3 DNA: TGTGCCAGCAGCAATTCCGGGACAGGGGGCCTGAATGAGCAGTTCTTC. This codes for CASSNSGTGGLNEQFF.

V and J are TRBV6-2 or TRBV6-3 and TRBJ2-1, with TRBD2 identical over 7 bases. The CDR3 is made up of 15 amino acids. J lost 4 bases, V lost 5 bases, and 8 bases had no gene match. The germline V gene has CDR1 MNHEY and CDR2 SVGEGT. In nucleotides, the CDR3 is TGTGCCAGCAGTGCCCGGGACTACCTTTACAATGAGCAGTTCTTC. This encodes CASSARDYLYNEQFF.

This CDR3 reads CAAKRTVGTGNTIYF. The CDR3 DNA is TGTGCCGCAAAGAGGACAGTCGGCACTGGAAACACCATATATTTT. The rearrangement joins TRBV19 to TRBJ1-3; D is perhaps TRBD1 (6 bases). The V gene's germline CDR1 is LNHDA and CDR2 SQIVND (reference sequence). This CDR3 is 15 amino acids long. Trimming pared 11 bases from V and 2 bases from J, leaving 19 bases between. The variable domain in full, with the rest retrieved from reference TRBV19 and TRBJ1-3, is DGGITQSPKYLFRKEGQNVTLSCEQNLNHDAMYWYRQDPGQGLRLIYYSQIVNDFQKGDIAEGYSVSREKKESFPLTVTSAQKNPTAFYLCAAKRTVGTGNTIYFGEGSWLTVV.

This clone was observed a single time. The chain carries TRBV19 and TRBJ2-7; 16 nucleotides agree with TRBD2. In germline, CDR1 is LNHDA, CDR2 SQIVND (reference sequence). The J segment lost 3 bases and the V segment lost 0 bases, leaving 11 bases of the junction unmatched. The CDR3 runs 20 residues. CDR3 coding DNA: TGTGCCAGTAGTATAGATTTTTCCGGGACTAGCGGGAGGGCGATCTACGAGCAGTACTTC. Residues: CASSIDFSGTSGRAIYEQYF.

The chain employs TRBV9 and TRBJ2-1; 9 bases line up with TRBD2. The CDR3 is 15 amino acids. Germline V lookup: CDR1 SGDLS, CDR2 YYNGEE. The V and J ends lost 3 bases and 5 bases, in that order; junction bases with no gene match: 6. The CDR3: CASSGRTSVNNEQFF. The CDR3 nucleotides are TGTGCCAGCAGCGGACGGACTAGCGTCAACAATGAGCAGTTCTTC.